Reported below is one T cell receptor beta chain. This receptor's antigen is unknown. No much larger clone exists at a distance of one base, and base qualities are not known. The data stem from a study of cytomegalovirus exposure and HLA in healthy donors (dated by TCRdb to between 2016 and 2019). About the investigation overall: According to an earlier analysis of a few hundred of the donors, 200 million or so T cells yielded 100 million or so unique TCR beta sequences and approximately 300 Gb of sequence data. An early release that covered roughly 600 HLA-typed donors contained approximately 300 gigabases of sequencing data and approximately 85 million unique TCR sequences. Of the 398 genotyped donors, 81% were placed in the genetic ancestry cluster associated with self-reported Caucasian donors. The aim of the study was to test whether cataloging public T cell receptors could identify signatures of past pathogen exposure. The T cell repertoires of 666 subjects were profiled by immunosequencing and related to cytomegalovirus serostatus. Along with the approximately 620-subject first cohort, a separate validation cohort of some 130 different subjects was used. To predict cytomegalovirus infection status, the study combined high-throughput TCR immunosequencing, statistical association of individual TCRs with disease status, and machine learning. To study patterns of TCR occurrence, a later analysis re-analyzed previously published TCR beta repertoires from 650 to 750 donors and added high-resolution HLA genotyping. The later analysis used no new phenotypic data to find candidate immune exposures, relying instead on TCR beta sequences and their occurrence across donors. In an earlier analysis of roughly 580 of the donors, high-throughput TCR beta sequencing was used to judge whether each TCR beta V gene segment behaved as functional or pseudogenic. Alongside the repertoire data, information on donor age, sex, ethnicity and CMV serostatus was compiled. A later genetic analysis took genome-wide SNP genotypes for about 60% of the roughly 670 donors and used that subset as a discovery cohort. Every repertoire in the discovery cohort had been generated on one and the same sequencing platform. HLA typing included class I and class II loci at four-digit resolution. Typing coverage differed by locus: A, B, C, DRB1 and DQB1 were typed in about 620-630 donors, DQA1 in approximately 520, DPA1 in nearly 610, and DPB1 in approximately 450. Four to six DR-DQ haplotypes were handled as single units for association and clustering, since linkage in the cohort was strong. Across 398 genotyped donors of the cohort, an average of roughly 250,000 unique TCR beta nucleotide sequences per donor were sequenced, and around 19% of those sequences were non-productive.

General conclusions and limits of the study: Presence/absence analyses assumed roughly uniform sequencing depth across donors, an assumption that may not hold. Because counts were too low, roughly 18 rarely observed V segments, including chromosome 9 orphons, were left out of the earlier analysis of a few hundred of the donors. Most TCR sequences were observed very rarely across donors, whereas some public TCRs were present in many individuals. In both the original and validation cohorts, the classifier was reported to diagnose cytomegalovirus status with high specificity and sensitivity. According to a later analysis, parvovirus B19, influenza, CMV and Epstein-Barr virus appeared linked to several top co-occurrence clusters. A later genetic analysis reported fewer N-insertions in productive TCRs among donors in an Asian-associated ancestry cluster than the 666-donor mean. Linkage disequilibrium might explain the correlated functional status among segregating V segments, but an unknown experimental factor could not be excluded. Because HLA typing was unavailable for some donors at each locus, only the typed subset was used in association tests. In a later analysis, most CMV-associated TCR beta chains were found to appear HLA-restricted, with HLA associations seemingly driven largely by CMV exposure. A cluster of highly shared sequence variants was judged likely to represent a technical artifact of the sequencing pipeline. A further reported finding was that TCR beta sequences accurately predicted the HLA-A and HLA-B alleles for most subjects in the first cohort. Broadly in line with IMGT annotations, most TCR beta V segments showed up in productive rearrangements about 87% or about 30% of the time in an earlier analysis of approximately 600 of the donors. According to a later analysis, TCR association rates differed among HLA loci, with DRB1 alleles showing the most associated TCRs and HLA-C alleles showing the fewest. The study listed 164 TCR beta chains as associated with cytomegalovirus. Strong co-occurrence of HLA alleles, especially DR and DQ, made assigning TCR associations to individual alleles difficult. In vitro tests confirmed that a few of the cytomegalovirus-associated TCR beta chains recognize cytomegalovirus antigens. A later genetic analysis associated a missense DCLRE1C variant with V-gene and J-gene trimming of TCR beta chains, and an independent cohort replicated the association. This cohort had only TCR beta chains sequenced, and the lack of alpha or paired-chain data limited which features could be detected. The authors suggested that the approach could potentially be extended to other disease states and immunological phenotypes. In a later analysis, over 15,000 TCR beta sequences were associated with specific HLA alleles at a false discovery rate of 0.05. Some IMGT-functional V segments, including TRBV6-2 and TRBV6-3, could not be told apart with the 87-base-pair reads, so those segments were excluded. CMV serostatus was the only immune exposure information available for the cohort. Compared with equally common non-associated chains, HLA-associated TCR beta chains in a later analysis were more clonally expanded and had lower generation probabilities.

The cohort comprised 666 healthy bone marrow donors. At the time of sampling, all cohort members were nominally healthy, though unrecorded immune exposures were likely present. The donor tested CMV seropositive and was one of the 289 seropositive cohort members. A peripheral blood sample was collected from each donor, and TCR beta sequencing was performed on peripheral blood mononuclear cells. The Qiagen DNeasy Blood Extraction Kit was used to extract genomic DNA from the blood cell samples. The library came from the immunoSEQ multiplex PCR assay. For the multiplex PCR, a mixture combining 60 forward primers for TCR Vbeta segments and 13 reverse primers for TCR Jbeta segments was used. Amplification of the CDR3 region of rearranged TCR beta genes was performed with a multiplex PCR assay on genomic DNA. The amplified TCR beta libraries were sequenced on the Illumina HiSeq System as 87-base-pair reads. In the paper's pipeline: A later analysis tallied around 82 million unique TCR beta chains across the 666 repertoires, and about 10 million of those chains were shared by two or more donors. To remove PCR and sequencing errors, raw reads were error-corrected and collapsed into unique sequences using a nearest-neighbor algorithm that merged closely related sequences. Alignment of CDR3 sequences to IMGT reference sequences was used to assign V, D and J gene segments. For a sequence to be retained, at least a six-nucleotide match to both a V gene segment and a J gene segment was required. Rearrangements were called productive when the CDR3 lacked stop codons and stayed in frame with V and J; all others were non-productive. Following IMGT convention, CDR3 was defined as the stretch from the second conserved V-encoded cysteine to the conserved J-encoded phenylalanine. Sequences without an unambiguous match to a single V gene segment were excluded from the earlier analysis of about 640 of the donors. In an earlier analysis of several hundred of the donors, a V segment was called functional when productive rearrangements were above 56.7%, and segregating when the standard deviation between donors exceeded 5%. To diagnose cytomegalovirus status from the catalog of TCR beta chain sequences, a statistical classification framework was built. V and J gene assignment, in a later analysis, came from comparing TCR nucleotide sequences with IMGT/GENE-DB human TR gene sequences. Using the TCRdist pipeline, a later analysis assigned CDR3 sequences along with most-parsimonious VDJ recombination scenarios. In a later analysis, each TCR beta chain was defined by its CDR3 amino acid sequence together with its V-gene family, and reads without a unique V-gene family were excluded. A later analysis removed 500 to 650 highly shared, low-generation-probability nucleotide sequences to deal with suspected cross-contamination and a sequencing artifact. For each public chain, a later analysis derived a clonal expansion index from normalized ranks of inferred template counts within each repertoire. In a later analysis, generation probabilities were computed with a VDJ recombination model fitted to out-of-frame rearrangements, and the resulting probabilities were checked against IGoR. In a later analysis, TCR-TCR, TCR-HLA and TCR-CMV co-occurrence was scored with hypergeometric tests, and a repertoire-size bias correction was applied to TCR pairs. To estimate false discovery rates, a later analysis permuted the HLA or CMV assignments 20 times. In a later analysis, co-occurring TCRs were grouped using DBSCAN, with TCRdist sequence similarity added in when clustering inside HLA-allele-positive subsets. For co-occurrence clustering, repertoires with fewer than 30,000 or more than 120,000 public chains were excluded, along with roughly 5 repertoires with anomalous nucleotide sharing. TCRdb mirrors the immuneACCESS table, restricted to in-frame sequences. Some clones are absent from its copies; in checked studies, under half trace to an unresolved V gene, and the reason for the others is unknown. V and J calls and clone size are copied from that table; D and trimming were computed from the DNA. The sample records about 160,000 clones, more than 65% of which are singletons. The ten largest clonotypes hold roughly 1.4% of the sample.

There are 13 amino acids in the CDR3, from cysteine to phenylalanine inclusive. Of the read, only the CDR3 DNA is kept; its 39 bases are in frame from base 1. The germline V gene sets CDR1 to MDHEN and CDR2 to SYDVKM. Germline trimming amounts to 7 bases on V and 8 bases on J, with 9 as the count of junction bases outside the gene matches. The rearrangement combines TRBV28 with TRBJ1-2, and 8 bases in between align with TRBD1. The sample taken for sequencing was PBMCs. The origin of this receptor is a man aged 50 to 59 in good health and CMV-seropositive. The nucleotide sequence is given as TGTGCCAGCAACCCGGACAGGGTTAAGGGCTACACCTTC. Its amino acids are CASNPDRVKGYTF.